This T cell receptor (beta chain) came from a study of T cells expressing NK-cell markers. General observations from the study: Four of the donors also had these clonotypes leading their CD3+CD56-NKG2C+ fraction.

In the case of this clonotype: Its specificity is not known.

TCRdb re-called the 5' RACE reads and gives one entry per CDR3 protein, without DNA. The sample holds 300,000 to 500,000 distinct CDR3 sequences. The material sequenced was blood T cells: a sorted CD56 or NKG2C T cell subset, CD4+ or CD8+ T cells, or bulk PBMC T cells (not recorded which). The sequence came from a woman between 50 and 59 years old in good health.

The CDR3 protein is CASSYSGTRAYEQYF. The genes are TRBV6-2 or TRBV6-3 and TRBJ2-7; absent DNA, TCRdb's TRBD2 call cannot be checked. The CDR3 consists of 15 residues. Germline values: CDR1 MNHEY, CDR2 SVGEGT.